Reported below is one TCR beta chain. Antigen specificity is unknown. Time point: after neoadjuvant nivolumab, at surgical resection. Stage II-IVA oral cavity squamous cell carcinoma was new and untreated by systemic or radiation therapy. The sample is drawn from a study of neoadjuvant anti-PD-1 for oral cavity cancer. At the level of the study: Around day 43, patients without progression received a fourth nivolumab dose before surgery. Findings and caveats of the study: Each response group had just a few patients in TCR analyses.

Assay: immunoSEQ multiplex PCR; the TCRdb copy retains only in-frame clones and omits some. The sample has nearly 15,000 clones; about 44% are singletons. The source was tumor tissue, collected after nivolumab (anti-PD-1) treatment. This clonotype was sampled from a person between 40 and 80 years old with oral cavity squamous cell carcinoma.

DNA of the CDR3: TGTGCCAGCAGCCCCCATCTCTCTGGGGCCAACGTCCTGACTTTC. Amino acid sequence: CASSPHLSGANVLTF. The chain has TRBV14 and TRBJ2-6; unclear D gene. Per the germline V gene, CDR1 is SGHDN and CDR2 is FVKESK. This CDR3 has 15 residues. V lost 4 bases and J lost 0, with 7 bases in between.